This TCR beta chain came from a study of blood T cell repertoires in COVID-19. In the study overall: Sample material is recorded as cDNA or gDNA derived from T cells, B-cell-depleted T cells, or PBMCs.

Sequencing used immunoSEQ multiplex PCR; TCRdb keeps in-frame clones, though not all of them. Here the sample spans approximately 250,000 clones, roughly 85% being singletons. CDR3 size: 15 residues. Losses at the gene ends were 6 bases for V and 5 bases for J; bases not matched to a gene: 12. Germline V gene lookup returns CDR1 MGHRA and CDR2 YSYEKL. The clonotype originates from a woman aged 50 to 65 with acute COVID-19. The rearrangement links TRBV4-1 to TRBJ1-1; 7 positions agree with TRBD1. The sequenced sample consisted of PBMCs or T cells enriched from blood (not recorded which). CDR3 bases: TGCGCCAGCAGGATCGAAGGGGGCGCAGGAACTGAAGCTTTCTTT. Amino acids: CASRIEGGAGTEAFF.